One and the same sample provided the 12 T cell receptor beta chains below, sequenced in a study of T cell changes during pregnancy in multiple sclerosis. Sequenced by immunoSEQ multiplex PCR; TCRdb stores in-frame clones only, minus some. This sample has 58,000 or so clones; 89% occur once, and the top ten carry roughly 1.8%. This specimen consisted of peripheral blood, obtained after pregnancy. The receptors come from a female donor with multiple sclerosis, enrolled in a pregnancy study.

The chain has TRBV7-2 and TRBJ2-7; 8 nucleotides agree with TRBD1. V dropped 5 bases and J dropped 5; count of bases not matched to a gene: 11. The germline gives CDR1 SGHTA, CDR2 FQGNSA. CDR3 length: 15 residues. Written as DNA, the CDR3 is TGTGCCAGCAGCCTAACAGGGGGACCACGGAACGAGCAGTACTTC. Its protein product is CASSLTGGPRNEQYF.

The J gene is TRBJ2-2, the V gene TRBV5-1; D might be TRBD1 (6 bases). Trimming stripped 4 bases from V and 8 bases from J, with 15 bases between. CDR1 and CDR2 from the germline V gene are SGHRS and YFSETQ. This CDR3 region has 14 residues. The CDR3 protein is CASSGLGAPGELFF. Here the CDR3 DNA reads TGCGCCAGCAGCGGTCTGGGGGCGCCGGGGGAGCTGTTTTTT.

This chain connects TRBV15 to TRBJ2-1, with D possibly being TRBD1 (7 bases). CDR1 and CDR2 from the germline V gene are LNHNV and YYDKDF (reference sequence). The CDR3 extends over 15 amino acids. Trimming left V 7 bases short and J 3 bases short, with 16 bases between. The CDR3 spells CATKLGGGNYNEQFF. CDR3 coding DNA: TGTGCCACCAAATTAGGAGGGGGCAACTACAATGAGCAGTTCTTC.

The V and J genes are TRBV2 and TRBJ1-1; 9 bases map to TRBD1. CDR3 length equals 15 residues. Germline V gene data show CDR1 as SNHLY and CDR2 as FYNNEI. The V gene end was trimmed by 5 bases and the J gene end by 5 bases; junction bases not matched to a gene: 9. The CDR3 sequence: CASSWAAQGATEAFF. Here the CDR3 DNA reads TGTGCCAGCAGTTGGGCGGCACAGGGGGCAACTGAAGCTTTCTTT.

The gene calls are TRBV29-1 and TRBJ1-2; TRBD1 might be the D (6 bases). This CDR3 is built from 14 residues. V was clipped by 7 bases and J by 4 bases, with 19 bases between them. Germline V gene data show CDR1 as SQVTM and CDR2 as ANQGSEA. CDR3 sequence: CSGFQQGRGYGYTF. The CDR3 nucleotides are TGCAGCGGTTTCCAACAGGGTCGGGGCTATGGCTACACCTTC.

This clone has a single count. J is TRBJ2-3 and V is TRBV28; unclear D gene. Between the trimmed V and J ends, which lost 5 bases and 2 bases, there was a span of 8 bases. Germline CDR1 is MDHEN and CDR2 is SYDVKM. The CDR3 totals 13 residues. The CDR3 spells CASSQHATDTQYF. The CDR3 DNA is TGTGCCAGCAGTCAACATGCCACAGATACGCAGTATTTT.

The chain employs TRBV19 and TRBJ2-4; D unclear. The germline gives CDR1 LNHDA, CDR2 SQIVND (reference sequence). Trimming removed 2 bases from V and 8 bases from J, with 10 bases in between. The CDR3 has 13 residues. DNA for the CDR3: TGTGCCAGTAGTATACCCAGAGGAGACATTCAGTACTTC. This translates into CASSIPRGDIQYF.

The chain uses TRBV27 and TRBJ2-2; 14 positions agree with TRBD2. The J segment lost 5 bases and the V segment lost 5 bases, leaving 16 bases of the junction unmatched. This CDR3 has 20 residues. Germline V lookup: CDR1 MNHEY, CDR2 SMNVEV (reference sequence). CDR3 residues: CASSPPFSRLAGGQTGELFF. The CDR3 DNA follows: TGTGCCAGCAGTCCCCCGTTCTCAAGACTAGCGGGGGGGCAGACCGGGGAGCTGTTTTTT.

This sequence joins TRBV6-5 and TRBJ2-2, with 10 bases that match TRBD2. This CDR3 is built from 14 residues. Germline CDR1 reads MNHEY; CDR2 reads SVGAGI. V trimming: 6 bases; J trimming: 5 bases; junction bases outside the gene matches: 3. The CDR3 DNA sequence: TGTGCCAGCAGACTAGCGGGATTGACCGGGGAGCTGTTTTTT. Its protein is CASRLAGLTGELFF.

V gene TRBV18 combines with J gene TRBJ1-6; possibly TRBD1 for D (5 bases). Germline loops: CDR1 KGHSH, CDR2 LQKENI. Trimming took off 2 bases at V and 8 bases at J, with 7 bases between the two ends. The length of the CDR3 is 13 residues. The CDR3 reads CASSPGADSPLHF. The CDR3 nucleotides are TGTGCCAGCTCACCAGGGGCGGATTCACCCCTCCACTTT.

The V and J genes are TRBV9 and TRBJ1-2; TRBD1 matches 7 bases. V gave up 1 base and J gave up 6 bases; unmatched junction bases: 18. Germline V gene sequence: CDR1 SGDLS, CDR2 YYNGEE. There are 18 residues in the CDR3. The CDR3: CASSVTQTPGAGGNGYTF. The CDR3 DNA reads as TGTGCCAGCAGCGTAACCCAAACCCCCGGGGCAGGGGGGAATGGCTACACCTTC.

The V gene is TRBV5-1, the J gene TRBJ2-7; 7 bases line up with TRBD1. The CDR3 has 14 residues. The ends lost 4 bases at V and 3 bases at J; junction bases unmatched: 7. Germline CDR1 reads SGHRS; CDR2 reads YFSETQ. CDR3 amino acids: CASSPGTDNYEQYF. The CDR3 region has the DNA TGCGCCAGCAGCCCAGGGACAGATAACTACGAGCAGTACTTC.